These 19 T cell receptor beta chains were sequenced from one sample in a study of identical twins' blood T cells (dated by TCRdb to between 2011 and 2013). The library was built by means of 5' RACE. The sequencer listed for this sample is Illumina Genome Analyzer IIx. TCRdb handled the public reads itself, with Q25 trimming in fastp and clone calling in MiXCR, and kept productive beta chains. Rows are combined by CDR3 protein, so each entry shows the most common genes and DNA. The sample contains hundreds of thousands of distinct CDR3 sequences, roughly 27% of them found a single time. 5.5% to 7% of the sample rests with the top ten. Sequenced sample: PBMCs. The receptors were sampled from a woman between 18 and 49 years old in good health.

This clonotype was seen more than once but under ten times. The V gene is TRBV7-2, the J gene TRBJ2-4; D is perhaps TRBD1 (5 bases). The CDR3 contains 12 residues. Trimming took off 3 bases at V and 6 bases at J, with 6 bases between the two ends. Looked up from germline, CDR1 is SGHTA and CDR2 is FQGNSA. CDR3 sequence: CASSFRGNIQYF. In DNA form, the CDR3 reads TGTGCCAGCAGCTTTAGGGGAAACATTCAGTACTTC.

The CDR3 DNA follows: TGCAGTGCTAAGCGGGGGAACTCCTACAATGAGCAGTTCTTC. Translated, it gives CSAKRGNSYNEQFF. The chain carries TRBV20-1 and TRBJ2-1; 8 bases match TRBD2. Germline CDR1 DFQATT, CDR2 SNEGSKA (reference sequence). V shed 4 bases and J 0 bases; nucleotides not matched to a gene: 2. The CDR3 has 14 amino acids.

The J gene is TRBJ1-6, the V gene TRBV7-2; 7 nucleotides align to TRBD1. The CDR3 consists of 16 residues. The germline V gene encodes CDR1 SGHTA and CDR2 FQGNSA. Losses at the gene ends were 4 bases for V and 4 bases for J; bases not matched to a gene: 7. CDR3 in amino acids: CASSSPLTGYNSPLHF. CDR3 coding DNA: TGTGCCAGCAGCTCCCCCTTGACAGGGTATAATTCACCCCTCCACTTT.

A word on this clonotype: One junction end does not reproduce the germline sequence, and a read error may be involved. The rearrangement uses TRBV3-1 and TRBJ2-1; D is uncertain. The CDR3 extends over 14 amino acids. Germline lookup yields CDR1 LGHDT and CDR2 YNNKEL (reference sequence). The CDR3 DNA is TGTGTCAGCAGCCAAGGCCCCCTAGAACATGAGCAGTTCTTC. It encodes CVSSQGPLEHEQFF.

V gene TRBV12-3 or TRBV12-4 combines with J gene TRBJ1-5, with D hard to call. Trimming left V 1 base short and J 6 bases short, with 10 bases between. The CDR3 covers 14 residues. DNA for the CDR3: TGTGCCAGCAGTTTAGTAGCAGGTCCTCAGCCCCAGCATTTT. Amino acids: CASSLVAGPQPQHF.

This clonotype has a handful of counts. The V gene is TRBV7-2, the J gene TRBJ2-3, with 9 bases lining up with TRBD2. The junction had 8 bases not matched to a gene; V was cut back by 2 bases and J by 8 bases. The CDR3 spans 15 residues. Germline CDR1 is SGHTA and CDR2 is FQGNSA. The CDR3 sequence: CASSLLGGRVTTQYF. CDR3 in DNA: TGTGCCAGCAGCTTATTAGGCGGGAGGGTCACTACGCAGTATTTT.

The chain has TRBV6-2 or TRBV6-3 and TRBJ2-3; D uncertain. V was pared by 2 bases and J by 4 bases, with 16 bases between. Looked up from germline, CDR1 is MNHEY and CDR2 is SVGEGT. This CDR3 is built from 16 residues. This CDR3 is CASSYVSGGNPDTQYF. The CDR3, as DNA: TGTGCCAGCAGTTACGTTTCCGGTGGAAACCCAGATACGCAGTATTTT.

This clonotype was seen a handful of times. This sequence joins TRBV5-1 and TRBJ2-3, with D hard to call. Trimming took off 0 bases at V and 0 bases at J, with 5 bases between the two ends. The CDR3 has 14 residues. Germline assignment: CDR1 SGHRS and CDR2 YFSETQ. CDR3 sequence (DNA): TGCGCCAGCAGCTTGGAGTTCAGCACAGATACGCAGTATTTT. This codes for CASSLEFSTDTQYF. The whole variable domain, remainder taken from reference TRBV5-1 and TRBJ2-3, is KAGVTQTPRYLIKTRGQQVTLSCSPISGHRSVSWYQQTPGQGLQFLFEYFSETQRNKGNFPGRFSGRQFSNSRSEMNVSTLELGDSALYLCASSLEFSTDTQYFGPGTRLTVL.

This clonotype showed up just a few times. J is TRBJ1-2 and V is TRBV29-1, with D possibly matching TRBD1 (6 bases). Looked up from germline, CDR1 is SQVTM and CDR2 is ANQGSEA. The CDR3 is 13 residues long. V was cut by 4 bases and J by 2 bases, with 11 bases left in between. For the CDR3, the DNA is TGCAGCGTTGTTTGGGGGGCGAACTATGGCTACACCTTC. Translation: CSVVWGANYGYTF.

This clonotype was detected ten times or more. The chain couples TRBV6-2 or TRBV6-3 to TRBJ2-7; 7 bases are a match to TRBD1. After removal of 0 bases from V and 4 bases from J, the junction contained 3 bases not matched to a gene. Germline lookup yields CDR1 MNHEY and CDR2 SVGEGT. The CDR3 loop spans 14 amino acids. CDR3 in DNA: TGTGCCAGCAGTTACTCTGGGACAGCTTACGAGCAGTACTTC. As protein: CASSYSGTAYEQYF.

The chain recombines TRBV5-1 with TRBJ1-1, with D possibly matching TRBD1 (5 bases). Trimming took 2 bases from V and 3 from J, leaving 11 bases between them. The germline V gene encodes CDR1 SGHRS and CDR2 YFSETQ. The CDR3 extends over 14 amino acids. The CDR3 region is CASSFFEGDTEAFF. The CDR3 DNA reads as TGCGCCAGCAGCTTTTTTGAAGGGGACACTGAAGCTTTCTTT.

The sample holds a few counts of this clonotype. The chain carries TRBV20-1 and TRBJ2-1, with 11 positions matching TRBD2. V dropped 5 bases and J dropped 8; count of bases not matched to a gene: 17. Germline V gives CDR1 DFQATT, CDR2 SNEGSKA (reference sequence). This CDR3 region has 17 residues. The CDR3 sequence is CSAYAAIAGGPMYEQFF. CDR3 sequence (DNA): TGCAGTGCTTACGCCGCGATAGCGGGAGGGCCTATGTATGAGCAGTTCTTC.

CDR3 DNA sequence: TGTGCCAGCAGTGAGCCAAGCGGCAATGAGCAGTTCTTC. This sequence encodes CASSEPSGNEQFF. The chain carries TRBV2 and TRBJ2-1; maybe TRBD2 (5 bases). This CDR3 has 13 amino acids. The germline CDR1 and CDR2 sequences are SNHLY and FYNNEI. V was shortened by 3 bases and J by 6 bases, with 9 bases between the two germline ends. The complete variable domain, with remaining parts taken from reference TRBV2 and TRBJ2-1, reads EPEVTQTPSHQVTQMGQEVILRCVPISNHLYFYWYRQILGQKVEFLVSFYNNEISEKSEIFDDQFSVERPDGSNFTLKIRSTKLEDSAMYFCASSEPSGNEQFFGPGTRLTVL.

The rearrangement links TRBV7-2 to TRBJ1-1; D uncertain. V was pared by 7 bases and J by 1 base, with 16 bases between. Germline values: CDR1 SGHTA, CDR2 FQGNSA. The length of the CDR3 is 15 residues. The DNA of the CDR3 is TGTGCCAGCACCAAATACGGAGCGGCGAACACTGAAGCTTTCTTT. Protein product: CASTKYGAANTEAFF.

The CDR3 DNA is TGCAGTGCCTCTCCGGGACAAATAAGCACAGATACGCAGTATTTT. It specifies CSASPGQISTDTQYF. The rearrangement links TRBV20-1 to TRBJ2-3; D is perhaps TRBD1 (6 bases). V was cut by 6 bases and J by 0 bases, with 16 bases left in between. The CDR3 is 15 residues long. Germline CDR1 and CDR2: DFQATT and SNEGSKA (reference sequence).

The chain is built from TRBV27 and TRBJ1-5; 8 nucleotides agree with TRBD1. This CDR3 contains 15 residues. Germline V CDR1 and CDR2: MNHEY, SMNVEV (reference sequence). Germline trimming cut 2 bases from V and 4 bases from J; bases unmatched to any gene: 4. The CDR3 sequence: CASSLQGAWNQPQHF. CDR3 nucleotides: TGTGCCAGCAGTTTACAGGGGGCTTGGAATCAGCCCCAGCATTTT.

Regarding this clonotype: This CDR3 is missing its conserved last phenylalanine or tryptophan, likely due to a read error. J is TRBJ2-1 and V is TRBV27; 9 bases agree with TRBD1. The trim removed 0 bases at V and 7 bases at J, leaving 7 bases unmatched. This CDR3 has 16 residues. Per the germline V gene, CDR1 is MNHEY and CDR2 is SMNVEV (reference sequence). CDR3 sequence: CASSLSSPDRGNEQFL. For the CDR3, the DNA is TGTGCCAGCAGTTTATCGTCGCCCGACAGGGGGAATGAGCAGTTCTTA.

In regard to this clonotype: This may arise from a read error, as a much more abundant clone is one base away. The final CDR3 position lacks the conserved phenylalanine or tryptophan, pointing to a likely read error. The genes are TRBV6-6 and TRBJ1-4; D gene ambiguous. The CDR3 loop spans 14 amino acids. Germline V gene data show CDR1 as MNHNY and CDR2 as SVGAGI (reference sequence). The V end lost 7 bases, the J end lost 5 bases, and 14 bases lay between the germline ends. This CDR3 is CASNSRTVNEKLFV. CDR3 DNA: TGTGCCAGCAATAGTAGGACGGTAAATGAAAAACTGTTTGTT.

The chain couples TRBV5-1 to TRBJ2-1; D is unclear. The CDR3 totals 12 residues. CDR1 and CDR2 (germline): SGHRS, YFSETQ. V lost 4 bases, J lost 8 bases, and 10 bases lay in between. The CDR3 is CASSTRSYEQFF. CDR3 nucleotide sequence: TGCGCCAGCAGCACCAGGAGCTATGAGCAGTTCTTC.